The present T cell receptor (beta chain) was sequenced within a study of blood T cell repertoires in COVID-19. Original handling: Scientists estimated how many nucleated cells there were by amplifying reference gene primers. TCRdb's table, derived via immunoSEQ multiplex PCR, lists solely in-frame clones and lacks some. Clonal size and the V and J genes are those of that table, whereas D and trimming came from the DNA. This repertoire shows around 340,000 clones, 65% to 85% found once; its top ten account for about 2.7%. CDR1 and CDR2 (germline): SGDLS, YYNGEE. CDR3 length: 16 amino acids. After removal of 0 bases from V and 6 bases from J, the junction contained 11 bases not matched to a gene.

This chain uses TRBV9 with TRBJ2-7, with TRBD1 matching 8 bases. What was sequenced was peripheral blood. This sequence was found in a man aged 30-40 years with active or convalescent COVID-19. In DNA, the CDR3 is TGTGCCAGCAGCGTAGGCCAGGTGACAGGGGTTTTCGAGCAGTACTTC. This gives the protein CASSVGQVTGVFEQYF.